Sequencing of this TCR beta chain was carried out in a study of vaccination effects on CD4 cells after COVID-19. Germline lookup yields CDR1 WNHNN and CDR2 SYGVQD (reference sequence). V dropped 6 bases and J dropped 0; count of bases not matched to a gene: 7. CDR3 length: 16 residues. Antigen-specific CD4+ T cells were first expanded with viral peptide pools by the ViraFEST assay and only then sequenced. With nine to eleven days of culture completed, CD4+ T cells were isolated. This table comes from immunoSEQ multiplex PCR, and its TCRdb copy is limited to in-frame clones, with some not included. In the table there are 50,000 to 65,000 clones, around 75% of which are singletons. As for this clone: Its antigen is undetermined.

The sequence derives from a human donor who received a COVID-19 vaccine. V is TRBV10-1 and J is TRBJ2-3; 9 bases match TRBD2. Here the sequenced sample was CD4+ T cells from PBMCs cultured with HCoV-229E spike peptides, taken before COVID-19 vaccination. The CDR3 reads CASSDSGGRSTDTQYF. The DNA of the CDR3 is TGCGCCAGCAGCGATAGCGGGGGCCGTAGCACAGATACGCAGTATTTT.